This T cell receptor (beta chain) stems from a study of Ad26.COV2.S vaccination and SARS-CoV-2 variants. Overall study context: Within the COV1001 Ad26.COV2.S trial arm, the donor was enrolled.

Documented treatment: some 20 received Ad26.COV2.S at low or high dose, single or two shots; several received placebo; per-sample allocation not given. The investigators took samples on day 63 after the first vaccine or placebo injection. Repertoires were generated with immunoSEQ multiplex PCR, while TCRdb's copy carries only in-frame clones and drops some. The table shows about 680,000 clones, with roughly 90% occurring only once. Sample: peripheral blood, taken in a trial of Ad26.COV2.S vaccine versus placebo. This clonotype originated in a person aged 18-60 years who received the Ad26.COV2.S COVID-19 vaccine or a placebo.

The CDR3 is CASSLAGAYNEQFF. The CDR3 coding sequence is TGTGCCAGTAGTTTAGCGGGGGCTTACAATGAGCAGTTCTTC. The chain links TRBV19 to TRBJ2-1; 9 nucleotides agree with TRBD2. This CDR3 has 14 amino acids. Germline CDR1 and CDR2: LNHDA and SQIVND (reference sequence). After removal of 5 bases from V and 4 bases from J, the junction contained 3 bases not matched to a gene.